The 21 T cell receptor beta chains reported below all come from one sample, sequenced in a study of blood T cell repertoires in COVID-19. Sequenced by immunoSEQ multiplex PCR; TCRdb stores in-frame clones only, minus some. The sample records 200,000 to 250,000 clones, approximately 86% being singletons. Source material: PBMCs or T cells enriched from blood (not recorded which). The receptors were sampled from a woman aged 40 to 50 with acute COVID-19.

Points on this clone: Additional DNA sequences in this sample encode the identical CDR3. The J gene is TRBJ2-1, the V gene TRBV5-1; the match to TRBD1 covers 10 bases. The germline CDR1 and CDR2 sequences are SGHRS and YFSETQ. CDR3 length: 14 amino acids. J gave up 6 bases and V 4 bases, and 4 bases lay outside the gene matches. CDR3 nucleotide sequence: TGCGCCAGCAGCCCTTGGACAGGGGGCAATGAGCAGTTCTTC. It specifies CASSPWTGGNEQFF.

The chain employs TRBV5-1 and TRBJ2-1, with D possibly TRBD2 on 5 matching bases. V lost 1 base and J 7 bases, leaving 12 bases between the germline ends. CDR1 and CDR2 from the germline V gene are SGHRS and YFSETQ. The CDR3 sequence is 14 residues long. In DNA, the CDR3 is TGCGCCAGCAGCTTGAGTGGGAGTGAGAATGAGCAGTTCTTC. Encoded protein: CASSLSGSENEQFF.

This clone occurred a few times. The CDR3 here is CASSQGSRQGGQPQHF. The CDR3 nucleotides are TGTGCCAGCAGCCAAGGTTCAAGACAGGGAGGTCAGCCCCAGCATTTT. The rearrangement uses TRBV3-1 (or the pseudogene TRBV3-2) and TRBJ1-5, with 7 bases fitting TRBD1. The CDR3 sequence is 16 residues long. With 1 base clipped from V and 6 bases from J, the junction kept 9 bases outside the gene matches. CDR1 is LGHDT, CDR2 YNNKEL, per germline (reference sequence).

The rearrangement links TRBV5-1 to TRBJ2-3; D is uncertain. The CDR3 runs to 15 residues. Trimming took off 0 bases at V and 2 bases at J, with 10 bases between the two ends. The germline gives CDR1 SGHRS, CDR2 YFSETQ. The CDR3 coding sequence is TGCGCCAGCAGCTTGGCCGCGACTTACACAGATACGCAGTATTTT. Amino acid sequence: CASSLAATYTDTQYF.

The chain combines TRBV27 with TRBJ1-5, with D unresolved. Looked up from germline, CDR1 is MNHEY and CDR2 is SMNVEV (reference sequence). Trimming left V 2 bases short and J 3 bases short, with 11 bases between. CDR3 length: 15 amino acids. CDR3 nucleotide sequence: TGTGCCAGCAGTTTAAACTACGGCGACAATCAGCCCCAGCATTTT. Its translation: CASSLNYGDNQPQHF.

The chain employs TRBV5-1 and TRBJ2-7; TRBD2 matches at 8 bases. The length of the CDR3 is 16 residues. Germline V lookup: CDR1 SGHRS, CDR2 YFSETQ. With V trimmed by 1 base and J by 1 base, 7 bases remained unmatched. Written as DNA, the CDR3 is TGCGCCAGCAGCTTGTACTTCACTAGCGGATCCTACGAGCAGTACTTC. Protein product: CASSLYFTSGSYEQYF.

This chain links TRBV7-9 with TRBJ1-5; no clear D. Germline CDR1 is SEHNR and CDR2 is FQNEAQ (reference sequence). The germline V and J ends were trimmed by 2 bases and 4 bases, with 9 bases remaining between them. The CDR3 is 14 residues long. The CDR3 loop reads CASSLKGLNQPQHF. In DNA, the CDR3 is TGTGCCAGCAGCTTAAAAGGACTTAATCAGCCCCAGCATTTT.

J is TRBJ1-5 and V is TRBV27, with no clear D. With 3 bases removed from V and 5 bases from J, the gap between germline ends came to 8 bases. This CDR3 is built from 13 residues. Germline CDR1 and CDR2: MNHEY and SMNVEV (reference sequence). The CDR3 nucleotides read TGTGCCAGCAGTTTTTGGAGAGATCAGCCCCAGCATTTT. Translated, it gives CASSFWRDQPQHF.

Only a few counts were recorded for this clone. This sequence joins TRBV5-8 and TRBJ1-2; the D gene is possibly TRBD1 (5 bases). V was trimmed by 4 bases and J by 8 bases, leaving 18 bases between them. Germline-derived CDR1 and CDR2 are SGHTS and YDEGEE. The CDR3 sequence is 14 residues long. The CDR3 loop reads CASSLYPGLQGYTF. In DNA, the CDR3 is TGTGCCAGCAGCCTTTACCCGGGACTACAGGGCTACACCTTC. Filled out from reference TRBV5-8 and TRBJ1-2, the complete variable domain reads EAGVTQSPTHLIKTRGQQATLRCSPISGHTSVYWYQQALGLGLQFLLWYDEGEERNRGNFPPRFSGRQFPNYSSELNVNALELEDSALYLCASSLYPGLQGYTFGSGTRLTVV.

This clone occurred once. The V gene is TRBV27, the J gene TRBJ1-2; 12 positions agree with TRBD1. V was clipped by 5 bases and J by 6 bases; unmatched bases: 1. Germline loops: CDR1 MNHEY, CDR2 SMNVEV (reference sequence). The CDR3 has 13 residues. The CDR3 sequence: CASSRDRGHGYTF. In DNA form, the CDR3 reads TGTGCCAGCAGTAGGGACAGGGGGCATGGCTACACCTTC.

About this clone: At one of its ends the junction is not consistent with the germline gene, which may arise from a read error. This sequence joins TRBV6-1 and TRBJ2-5; perhaps TRBD2 as D (6 bases). The CDR3 is made up of 13 amino acids. Germline V gene sequence: CDR1 MNHNS, CDR2 SASEGT. The CDR3 region is CASREGGLETQYF. CDR3 nucleotides: TGTGCCAGCAGGGAAGGAGGGCTAGAGACCCAGTACTTC.

V usage is TRBV25-1 and J usage is TRBJ1-1; no definite D call. Germline V gives CDR1 MGHDK, CDR2 SYGVNS. With 4 bases removed from V and 0 bases from J, the gap between germline ends came to 6 bases. The CDR3 contains 13 residues. The CDR3 region has the DNA TGTGCCAGCAGTGGACTTTTGAACACTGAAGCTTTCTTT. It translates to CASSGLLNTEAFF.

The V call is TRBV28, the J call TRBJ1-2; 8 nucleotides align to TRBD1. CDR3 size: 14 residues. V lost 4 bases to trimming and J lost 8 bases; unmatched junction nucleotides: 9. Germline CDR1 is MDHEN and CDR2 is SYDVKM. DNA for the CDR3: TGTGCCAGCAGTTCGACAGGGGCCCCAGGGGGCTACACCTTC. Translation: CASSSTGAPGGYTF.

This clone was seen only once. The V call is TRBV2, the J call TRBJ2-5, with 7 nucleotides matching TRBD2. The CDR3 runs to 13 residues. V lost 7 bases, J lost 5 bases, and 7 bases stayed unmatched. The germline V gene has CDR1 SNHLY and CDR2 FYNNEI. For the CDR3, the DNA is TGTGCCAGCAAGGGACTACCGGTGGAGACCCAGTACTTC. It encodes CASKGLPVETQYF.

In this sample, this clone turned up once. CDR3: CASSLRGRREFVREETQYF. Here the CDR3 DNA reads TGTGCCAGCAGCTTACGGGGGCGGCGGGAGTTTGTACGAGAAGAGACCCAGTACTTC. The rearrangement joins TRBV7-2 to TRBJ2-5; D may be TRBD2 (7 bases). The CDR3 covers 19 residues. From germline, CDR1 is SGHTA and CDR2 FQGNSA. The V end lost 2 bases, the J end lost 3 bases, and 25 bases lay between the germline ends.

J is TRBJ1-1 and V is TRBV27; 9 bases are shared with TRBD1. V trimming: 6 bases; J trimming: 1 base; junction bases outside the gene matches: 9. The CDR3 is 16 residues long. Per the germline V gene, CDR1 is MNHEY and CDR2 is SMNVEV (reference sequence). The chain's CDR3 is CASRTSGTGKNTEAFF. The CDR3 region has the DNA TGTGCCAGCAGAACTTCCGGGACAGGGAAGAACACTGAAGCTTTCTTT.

The chain employs TRBV28 and TRBJ1-5; 7 bases match TRBD1. Germline V gene data show CDR1 as MDHEN and CDR2 as SYDVKM. V lost 2 bases, J lost 6 bases, and 10 bases stayed unmatched. The CDR3 extends over 16 amino acids. The DNA for the CDR3 is TGTGCCAGCAGTTTAAGGGACAGACTACTTGGTCAGCCCCAGCATTTT. Protein product: CASSLRDRLLGQPQHF.

DNA of the CDR3: TGTGCCAGCAGCGCCGGGACAGGTTTCCACTTT. Encoded protein: CASSAGTGFHF. This sequence joins TRBV3-1 (or the pseudogene TRBV3-2) and TRBJ1-6; 8 positions agree with TRBD1. Germline values: CDR1 LGHDT, CDR2 YNNKEL (reference sequence). The CDR3 has 11 amino acids. Trimming at V came to 5 bases and at J to 17 bases, leaving 5 bases not matched to a gene.

The chain combines TRBV6-5 with TRBJ1-5; the D gene is possibly TRBD1 (5 bases). Trimming removed 2 bases at V and 5 bases at J, with 10 bases between. CDR1 MNHEY and CDR2 SVGAGI come from the germline V gene. This CDR3 comprises 14 residues. CDR3 amino acids: CASSYGDRDQPQHF. The CDR3, as DNA: TGTGCCAGCAGTTACGGAGACAGAGATCAGCCCCAGCATTTT.

The chain uses TRBV7-2 and TRBJ1-1, with D perhaps matching TRBD1 (6 bases). Germline CDR1 and CDR2: SGHTA and FQGNSA. This CDR3 is 14 amino acids long. The ends were cut back, 3 bases at V and 1 base at J, with 9 bases in the middle. This chain's CDR3 is CASSLIRGNTEAFF. In DNA form, the CDR3 reads TGTGCCAGCAGCTTGATCAGGGGGAACACTGAAGCTTTCTTT.

The CDR3, as DNA: TGCGCCACAAAAGGGACAGGGGGCCAGGTGGTAAAGGATGAGCAGTTCTTC. Encoded protein: CATKGTGGQVVKDEQFF. This rearrangement joins TRBV23-1 to TRBJ2-1; 12 bases fit TRBD1. TRBV23-1 is filed as an ORF, its function uncertain. Losses at the gene ends were 10 bases for V and 8 bases for J; bases not matched to a gene: 18. The CDR3 has 17 amino acids.